Described below is a single T cell receptor beta chain sequence and its context. Its specificity is unknown. This entry comes from a study of blood T cells in healthy people across ages. Findings and caveats of the study: Comparison with aged donors showed that long-lived donors had more naive CD4+ cells and higher diversity.

With a J-beta primer mix and a sample-barcoded 5' primer, a second PCR ran about 7 to 12 cycles. Each CDR3 protein gets one entry after TCRdb re-called the 5' RACE reads with MiXCR. The sample consists of roughly 790,000 distinct CDR3 sequences, roughly 44% of them appearing once. Germline CDR1 reads SGHRS; CDR2 reads YFSETQ. CDR3 size: 15 residues. V gave up 1 base and J gave up 5 bases; unmatched junction bases: 7. The chain has TRBV5-1 and TRBJ2-5; 8 bases are shared with TRBD2. The sequence was collected from a woman aged 55-69 years in good health. The sample was blood. CDR3 nucleotides: TGCGCCAGCAGCTTGTCCGGGAGGGAAGGGGAGACCCAGTACTTC. This codes for CASSLSGREGETQYF.